This T cell receptor (beta chain) was recorded in a study of cytomegalovirus exposure and HLA in healthy donors (dated by TCRdb to 2016 to 2017). The study in broad terms: According to a later analysis, the 110 or so validation repertoires were produced on the same platform as the 680 or so repertoires of the first cohort. The study aimed to test whether cataloging public T cell receptors could reveal signatures of past pathogen exposure. In addition to the first cohort of roughly 670 subjects, a separate validation cohort of 120 different subjects was used. To predict cytomegalovirus infection status, the study combined high-throughput TCR immunosequencing, statistical association of individual TCRs with disease status, and machine learning.

V and J lose 2 bases and 6 bases, and a span of 12 bases separates them. The germline V gene encodes CDR1 SGHDT and CDR2 YYEEEE. The cysteine opens and the phenylalanine closes a CDR3 of 14 amino acids. Just the 42-base CDR3 DNA is kept, in frame starting at base 1. The donors were included in the validation cohort of 100 to 150 subjects, a group kept apart from the roughly 700-subject first cohort. The library was obtained by the immunoSEQ multiplex PCR assay. The original methods were these. A statistical classification framework was built to diagnose cytomegalovirus status from the catalog of TCR beta chain sequences. Here the immuneACCESS table is served through TCRdb, limited to in-frame sequences with V and J called. Missing clones are a known gap in these copies; in checked studies unresolved V genes cover under half, and the rest lacks a known reason. The DNA gave D and trimming, while V, J and clone size come from that table. Recorded for this sample are 150,000 to 200,000 clones; roughly 82% of them occurred a single time. In total, the top ten clones hold over 1.3% of the sample.

Of note for this clone: This clone's antigen is unknown. Per-base quality was not reported, and no clone a single base away is much larger than it.

Points the paper makes about the study in general: In a later analysis, TCRs clustered in the first cohort were found to also tend to co-occur in the approximately 120 validation repertoires, with 90% to 95% of cluster scores above 0. The classifier was reported to diagnose cytomegalovirus status with high specificity and sensitivity in both the original and validation cohorts. The authors suggested that the approach could potentially be generalized to other disease states and immunological phenotypes. A later analysis had no HLA typing for the validation cohort, so co-occurrence there was scored across all 130 or so repertoires. Across donors, most TCR sequences were observed very rarely, whereas some public TCRs were present in many individuals. A few of the identified cytomegalovirus-associated TCR beta chains were confirmed in vitro to be specific for cytomegalovirus antigens. In the study, approximately 160 TCR beta chains were listed as associated with cytomegalovirus.

The sequenced material came from PBMCs. The chain is assembled from TRBV5-6 and TRBJ1-5, with the D gene uncertain. The TCR originated in a woman between 18 and 29 years old in good health and CMV-seronegative. At the DNA level, the sequence is TGTGCCAGCAGCTTTTTCGGGGTCGGTCAGCCCCAGCATTTT. It specifies CASSFFGVGQPQHF.